The 26 T cell receptor beta chains presented below share a single source sample, sequenced in a study of T cells in Graves' hyperthyroidism and ophthalmopathy. The source material, RNA transcripts, was used to amplify TCR beta CDR3 regions. A first-round RT-PCR of the TCR CDR3 used the HTBI primer set. TCRdb re-called the multiplex PCR reads with MiXCR, one entry per CDR3 protein. Of hundreds of thousands of distinct CDR3 sequences listed, 15% are singletons. Sequencing was carried out using blood. The source is a woman between 55 and 75 years old with Graves' ophthalmopathy.

This clonotype was counted at least ten times. The CDR3 sequence: CASSWGLAGSYEQYF. The CDR3 DNA reads as TGTGCCAGCAGCTGGGGACTAGCGGGCTCCTACGAGCAGTACTTC. V and J are TRBV7-2 and TRBJ2-7; 12 bases align to TRBD2. Trimming at V came to 4 bases and at J to 0 bases, leaving 1 base not matched to a gene. This CDR3 region has 15 residues. Germline CDR1 and CDR2: SGHTA and FQGNSA.

V and J are TRBV7-9 and TRBJ2-7, with D unresolved. CDR3 length: 12 residues. V was cut by 4 bases and J by 2 bases, with 6 bases left in between. The germline V gene encodes CDR1 SEHNR and CDR2 FQNEAQ (reference sequence). CDR3 nucleotides: TGTGCCAGCAGCTCTCTCCCCTACGAGCAGTACTTC. This translates into CASSSLPYEQYF.

This clonotype has at least ten counts. The chain joins TRBV28 to TRBJ1-1, with D uncertain. The germline V and J ends were trimmed by 7 bases and 1 base, with 7 bases remaining between them. This CDR3 has 12 residues. CDR1 is MDHEN and CDR2 is SYDVKM in the germline V gene. CDR3 sequence reads: CASIGQNTEAFF. The CDR3 coding sequence is TGTGCCAGCATCGGCCAGAACACTGAAGCTTTCTTT.

This clonotype was observed many times. The chain carries TRBV2 and TRBJ2-7, with 7 bases matching TRBD1. Losses at the gene ends were 5 bases for V and 2 bases for J; bases not matched to a gene: 9. Germline V gene sequence: CDR1 SNHLY, CDR2 FYNNEI. This CDR3 comprises 15 residues. The CDR3 bases are TGTGCCAGCAGTACAGACAGGGTGATCGCCTACGAGCAGTACTTC. It specifies CASSTDRVIAYEQYF.

At least ten counts were recorded for this clonotype. The V call is TRBV28, the J call TRBJ1-2, with 9 nucleotides matching TRBD1. CDR3 length: 14 amino acids. V was clipped by 8 bases and J by 3 bases; unmatched bases: 7. The V gene's germline CDR1 is MDHEN and CDR2 SYDVKM. The CDR3 sequence is CASYGTGFDYGYTF. DNA of the CDR3: TGTGCCAGCTACGGGACAGGGTTCGACTATGGCTACACCTTC.

Judged by abundance, this clonotype is medium-sized. The chain recombines TRBV25-1 with TRBJ2-5, with 8 positions matching TRBD1. V lost 2 bases, J lost 4 bases, and 6 bases stayed unmatched. This CDR3 contains 15 residues. Germline CDR1 reads MGHDK; CDR2 reads SYGVNS. The CDR3 DNA reads TGTGCCAGCAGTGAACCCAGGGGGCAGGGAGAGACCCAGTACTTC. It specifies CASSEPRGQGETQYF.

Ten or more counts support this clonotype. The chain joins TRBV6-1 to TRBJ2-5; D is ambiguous. The germline CDR1 and CDR2 sequences are MNHNS and SASEGT. The CDR3 consists of 15 residues. V was clipped by 4 bases and J by 4 bases, with 16 bases between them. The CDR3 reads CASSGVGLGRETQYF. The CDR3 coding sequence is TGTGCCAGCAGTGGTGTGGGTTTGGGTCGAGAGACCCAGTACTTC.

This clonotype was seen many times. The CDR3: CASSPRAMNTEAFF. CDR3 sequence (DNA): TGTGCCAGCAGTCCCCGGGCCATGAACACTGAAGCTTTCTTT. V and J are TRBV2 and TRBJ1-1; D is unresolved. The ends were cut back, 5 bases at V and 0 bases at J, with 10 bases in the middle. Germline CDR1 is SNHLY and CDR2 is FYNNEI. The CDR3 runs 14 residues.

This clonotype has at least ten counts. The chain has TRBV2 and TRBJ2-5, with TRBD1 identical over 10 bases. The CDR3 is 14 amino acids. Trimming removed 8 bases from V and 5 bases from J; junction bases left unmatched: 8. The germline V gene encodes CDR1 SNHLY and CDR2 FYNNEI. CDR3 sequence (DNA): TGTGCCAGCGGTGGGACAGGGGCTTTGGAGACCCAGTACTTC. Amino acid sequence: CASGGTGALETQYF. Combining the CDR3 with reference TRBV2 and TRBJ2-5 gives the whole variable domain EPEVTQTPSHQVTQMGQEVILRCVPISNHLYFYWYRQILGQKVEFLVSFYNNEISEKSEIFDDQFSVERPDGSNFTLKIRSTKLEDSAMYFCASGGTGALETQYFGPGTRLLVL.

This clonotype was detected ten times or more. The CDR3 coding sequence is TGTGCCAGCAGGAGGAGCGGGAGCAACTACGAGCAGTACTTC. Residues: CASRRSGSNYEQYF. The V call is TRBV28, the J call TRBJ2-7, with 8 bases aligning to TRBD2. The CDR3 runs to 14 residues. CDR1 and CDR2 from the germline V gene are MDHEN and SYDVKM. V lost 6 bases, J lost 3 bases, and 7 bases stayed unmatched.

This clonotype was recorded at least ten times. V gene TRBV29-1 combines with J gene TRBJ2-1; 9 positions match TRBD1. The germline gives CDR1 SQVTM, CDR2 ANQGSEA. V shed 5 bases and J 1 base; nucleotides not matched to a gene: 3. The CDR3 runs to 14 residues. The CDR3 reads CSVHGTGSYNEQFF. The DNA for the CDR3 is TGCAGCGTTCACGGGACAGGGTCCTACAATGAGCAGTTCTTC.

The V call is TRBV19, the J call TRBJ1-1, with a possible D match to TRBD1 (6 bases). Between the trimmed V and J ends, which lost 6 bases and 4 bases, there was a span of 18 bases. Germline assignment: CDR1 LNHDA and CDR2 SQIVND (reference sequence). This CDR3 is 15 amino acids long. In nucleotides, the CDR3 is TGTGCCAGTAGGGCCGGGGCAGGGGTGAGCACTGAAGCTTTCTTT. Amino acids: CASRAGAGVSTEAFF.

This clonotype was counted at least ten times. The V gene is TRBV7-2, the J gene TRBJ2-7, with 7 bases aligning to TRBD1. The CDR3 spans 14 residues. In germline, CDR1 is SGHTA, CDR2 FQGNSA. Germline trimming cut 5 bases from V and 0 bases from J; bases unmatched to any gene: 4. The CDR3 sequence is CASSAYRGSYEQYF. Here the CDR3 DNA reads TGTGCCAGCAGCGCTTACAGGGGCTCCTACGAGCAGTACTTC.

There are a few counts of this clonotype. The V gene is TRBV29-1, the J gene TRBJ2-1, with 14 bases lining up with TRBD2. Germline lookup yields CDR1 SQVTM and CDR2 ANQGSEA. J gave up 8 bases and V 3 bases, and 3 bases lay outside the gene matches. The CDR3 spans 14 residues. For the CDR3, the DNA is TGCAGCGTTGACGGGACTAGCGGGAGTTATGAGCAGTTCTTC. As protein: CSVDGTSGSYEQFF.

The table lists this clonotype with many counts. The rearrangement links TRBV20-1 to TRBJ2-1; no reliable D call. The CDR3 spans 13 residues. The germline V gene encodes CDR1 DFQATT and CDR2 SNEGSKA (reference sequence). With 0 bases removed from V and 5 bases from J, the gap between germline ends came to 8 bases. The CDR3 bases are TGCAGTGCTAGAGATGGTAGACACAATGAGCAGTTCTTC. This gives the protein CSARDGRHNEQFF.

This clonotype was seen many times. The chain recombines TRBV7-9 with TRBJ1-5; D not certain. The CDR3 has 15 residues. Germline V gene data show CDR1 as SEHNR and CDR2 as FQNEAQ (reference sequence). V was cut by 1 base and J by 5 bases, with 12 bases left in between. The CDR3 DNA follows: TGTGCCAGCAGCTTAGGCCATTTACCCGATCAGCCCCAGCATTTT. Its translation is CASSLGHLPDQPQHF.

This chain uses TRBV7-6 with TRBJ2-7; TRBD1 agrees at 9 bases. Per germline, CDR1 SGHVS and CDR2 FNYEAQ. The ends lost 8 bases at V and 7 bases at J; junction bases unmatched: 3. CDR3 length: 11 residues. DNA for the CDR3: TGTGCCAGCGGACAGGGGTGGGAGCAGTACTTC. Its translation is CASGQGWEQYF.

Regarding this clonotype: This may be a read error, as it is one base from a much larger clone. J is TRBJ2-5 and V is TRBV7-9; 8 bases align to TRBD1. J gave up 7 bases and V 6 bases, and 13 bases lay outside the gene matches. The CDR3 runs 15 residues. Germline loops: CDR1 SEHNR, CDR2 FQNEAQ (reference sequence). The CDR3 coding sequence is TGTGCCAGCAGTTTACCCGGGACAGGTGGTGGGACCCAGTACTTC. Amino acids: CASSLPGTGGGTQYF.

This clonotype was seen a few times. The rearrangement uses TRBV12-3 or TRBV12-4 and TRBJ2-2; no clear D gene. The CDR3 contains 13 residues. V gave up 8 bases and J gave up 1 base, with 8 bases separating them. The CDR3 here is CASGKVNTGELFF. CDR3 sequence (DNA): TGTGCCAGCGGCAAGGTGAACACCGGGGAGCTGTTTTTT.

This clonotype has ten or more counts. The gene calls are TRBV24-1 and TRBJ2-3; no clear D gene. The CDR3 extends over 15 amino acids. Between the trimmed V and J ends, which lost 9 bases and 1 base, there was a span of 16 bases. Germline lookup yields CDR1 KGHDR and CDR2 SFDVKD. In DNA form, the CDR3 reads TGTGCCACCGGGGAACGCGCGGCCGGCACAGATACGCAGTATTTT. Its protein is CATGERAAGTDTQYF.

The table lists this clonotype with many counts. The CDR3: CACSLSDYEKLFF. The CDR3 DNA reads TGTGCCTGCTCCCTGTCGGACTATGAAAAACTGTTTTTT. The chain joins TRBV30 to TRBJ1-4, with unresolved D. The CDR3 loop spans 13 amino acids. V gave up 6 bases and J gave up 6 bases, with 14 bases separating them. Germline V gene data show CDR1 as GTSNPN and CDR2 as SVGIG (reference sequence).

In this sample, this clonotype turned up a few times. The V call is TRBV27, the J call TRBJ1-6; D gene ambiguous. The CDR3 loop spans 13 amino acids. Trimming cost V 4 bases and J 7 bases, with 8 bases left between them. Germline lookup yields CDR1 MNHEY and CDR2 SMNVEV (reference sequence). CDR3 sequence reads: CASSSTENSPLHF. CDR3 coding DNA: TGTGCCAGCAGTTCTACAGAGAATTCACCCCTCCACTTT.

The chain is built from TRBV30 and TRBJ2-2, with D tentatively TRBD2 (6 bases). Trimming shortened V by 0 bases and J by 8 bases, and 13 bases separated the two germline ends. Germline assignment: CDR1 GTSNPN and CDR2 SVGIG (reference sequence). There are 14 residues in the CDR3. The CDR3 DNA reads TGTGCCTGGAGTGTCGGCCGGGGGTCGGGGGAGCTGTTTTTT. It is translated as CAWSVGRGSGELFF.

This clonotype was seen once. A much larger clone sits a single nucleotide away, making a read error possible. The chain carries TRBV20-1 and TRBJ2-1; the D is unclear. The length of the CDR3 is 12 residues. CDR1 DFQATT and CDR2 SNEGSKA come from the germline V gene (reference sequence). For the CDR3, the DNA is TGCGGTGCTAGAGATTATACCGATGAGCAGTTCTTC. Protein sequence: CGARDYTDEQFF.

This clonotype showed up many times. This chain uses TRBV10-1 with TRBJ2-3, with no clear D. Looked up from germline, CDR1 is WNHNN and CDR2 is SYGVQD (reference sequence). The CDR3 has 15 residues. Trimming took 0 bases from V and 2 from J, leaving 9 bases between them. CDR3 DNA: TGCGCCAGCAGTGAGTCGAAGGGTACCACAGATACGCAGTATTTT. This translates into CASSESKGTTDTQYF.

In this sample, this clonotype turned up many times. The V gene is TRBV6-1, the J gene TRBJ1-5; TRBD1 is a possible D gene (6 bases). CDR1 MNHNS and CDR2 SASEGT come from the germline V gene. The length of the CDR3 is 13 residues. Trimming took off 5 bases at V and 7 bases at J, with 12 bases between the two ends. The CDR3 bases are TGTGCCAGCAGTCCTGGGGGGGGCCAGCCCCAGCATTTT. Its translation is CASSPGGGQPQHF.